One and the same sample provided the 13 T cell receptor beta chains below, sequenced in a study of read filtering for tumor transcriptome and immune sequencing. From 300 to 400 ng of RNA, a library with molecular barcoded alpha/delta and beta/gamma adaptors was made. One entry per CDR3 protein results from TCRdb running MiXCR on the reads. The sample consists of more than 55,000 distinct CDR3 sequences, approximately 22% of them appearing once. The specimen sequenced was a population of CD138-negative cells sorted from bone marrow. These TCRs come from a donor at least 40 years old with multiple myeloma.

At least ten counts were recorded for this clonotype. The chain is built from TRBV2 and TRBJ2-3; TRBD2 matches 11 bases. The length of the CDR3 is 16 residues. The V gene end was trimmed by 3 bases and the J gene end by 4 bases; junction bases not matched to a gene: 6. Per germline, CDR1 SNHLY and CDR2 FYNNEI. The CDR3 loop reads CASSDLTSGAPDTQYF. CDR3 in DNA: TGTGCCAGCAGTGACCTGACTAGCGGGGCACCAGATACGCAGTATTTT. Looking up the rest from reference TRBV2 and TRBJ2-3 gives the full variable domain: EPEVTQTPSHQVTQMGQEVILRCVPISNHLYFYWYRQILGQKVEFLVSFYNNEISEKSEIFDDQFSVERPDGSNFTLKIRSTKLEDSAMYFCASSDLTSGAPDTQYFGPGTRLTVL.

This clonotype was recorded at least ten times. This rearrangement joins TRBV7-3 to TRBJ2-3; TRBD2 matches 9 bases. The J segment lost 4 bases and the V segment lost 2 bases, leaving 4 bases of the junction unmatched. CDR1 is SGHTA and CDR2 is FQGTGA in the germline V gene. The length of the CDR3 is 15 residues. The DNA of the CDR3 is TGTGCCAGCAGCTTAGAAGCGGGGGGACCAGATACGCAGTATTTT. This encodes CASSLEAGGPDTQYF.

This clonotype was seen repeatedly, ten times or more. The chain uses TRBV10-2 and TRBJ1-2; TRBD1 matches at 8 bases. CDR1 WSHSY and CDR2 SAAADI come from the germline V gene. Unmatched junction bases numbered 15, after V lost 4 bases and J lost 5 bases. The CDR3 totals 17 residues. Here the CDR3 DNA reads TGCGCCAGCAGTGGGATAGAACCGGACAGGGAAGGGTATGGCTACACCTTC. Translation gives CASSGIEPDREGYGYTF.

The chain carries TRBV7-2 and TRBJ2-7; 10 bases match TRBD2. Trimming at V came to 7 bases and at J to 2 bases, leaving 5 bases not matched to a gene. CDR1 SGHTA and CDR2 FQGNSA come from the germline V gene. The CDR3 consists of 14 residues. DNA for the CDR3: TGTGCCAGCACATGGACTAGCGGCACCTACGAGCAGTACTTC. This gives the protein CASTWTSGTYEQYF.

There are many counts of this clonotype. The chain links TRBV29-1 to TRBJ2-6; D is unresolved. This CDR3 is built from 14 residues. The germline V gene encodes CDR1 SQVTM and CDR2 ANQGSEA. Trimming cost V 4 bases and J 1 base, with 8 bases left between them. The CDR3: CSVGAISGANVLTF. Written as DNA, the CDR3 is TGCAGCGTTGGGGCCATTTCTGGGGCCAACGTCCTGACTTTC.

Remarks on this clonotype: A read error may produce the germline difference seen at one junction end. The chain links TRBV3-1 to TRBJ1-1, with a possible D match to TRBD1 (5 bases). Per germline, CDR1 LGHDT and CDR2 YNNKEL (reference sequence). The CDR3 is 13 residues long. CDR3 sequence reads: CTSSLTENTEAFF. DNA of the CDR3: TGTACCAGCAGTCTGACAGAGAACACCGAAGCTTTCTTT.

This clonotype was detected many times. J is TRBJ1-1 and V is TRBV7-3; weak D call: TRBD1 (5 bases). Germline V CDR1 and CDR2: SGHTA, FQGTGA. V dropped 3 bases and J dropped 4 bases, with 9 bases sitting between them. The CDR3 spans 13 residues. The CDR3 sequence is CASSLGGGTEAFF. DNA for the CDR3: TGTGCCAGCAGCTTGGGGGGTGGCACTGAAGCTTTCTTT. Filled out from reference TRBV7-3 and TRBJ1-1, the complete variable domain reads GAGVSQTPSNKVTEKGKYVELRCDPISGHTALYWYRQSLGQGPEFLIYFQGTGAADDSGLPNDRFFAVRPEGSVSTLKIQRTERGDSAVYLCASSLGGGTEAFFGQGTRLTVV.

Ten or more counts support this clonotype. The genes are TRBV14 and TRBJ2-5; D may be TRBD1 (6 bases). The CDR3 runs 14 residues. The germline gives CDR1 SGHDN, CDR2 FVKESK. With 4 bases removed from V and 0 bases from J, the gap between germline ends came to 9 bases. CDR3 protein: CASSRAGDQETQYF. The DNA for the CDR3 is TGTGCCAGCAGCCGGGCAGGGGACCAAGAGACCCAGTACTTC.

The chain carries TRBV11-3 and TRBJ2-5; TRBD2 matches 7 bases. The CDR3 is made up of 17 amino acids. Per germline, CDR1 SGHNT and CDR2 YENEEA. The V segment lost 3 bases and the J segment 1 base; nucleotides outside the gene matches: 11. This chain's CDR3 is CASSFPGTGRVQETQYF. The CDR3 nucleotides are TGTGCCAGCAGCTTTCCCGGGACTGGGAGGGTCCAAGAGACCCAGTACTTC.

This chain connects TRBV7-9 to TRBJ2-7; 9 bases agree with TRBD2. The V gene's germline CDR1 is SEHNR and CDR2 FQNEAQ (reference sequence). The CDR3 is 16 amino acids. J lost 4 bases, V lost 0 bases, and 7 bases had no gene match. In DNA form, the CDR3 reads TGTGCCAGCAGCTTAGCTAGCGGGAGTAGAGCGTACGAGCAGTACTTC. Protein sequence: CASSLASGSRAYEQYF.

This clonotype showed up just a few times. The chain is built from TRBV24-1 and TRBJ2-2; D not certain. CDR1 and CDR2 (germline): KGHDR, SFDVKD. The V and J ends lost 4 bases and 4 bases respectively, with 9 bases between them. There are 14 residues in the CDR3. DNA of the CDR3: TGTGCCACCAGTGAGTTTAGTTCCACCGGGGAGCTGTTTTTT. Protein product: CATSEFSSTGELFF.

This clonotype was seen only a few times. A much larger clone lies a single base off, so this may be a read error. The chain uses TRBV10-3 and TRBJ2-2; 8 positions agree with TRBD1. This CDR3 contains 15 residues. CDR1 and CDR2 from the germline V gene are ENHRY and SYGVKD. DNA of the CDR3: TGTGCCATCGGTGATTCAGGGGGCGAATTCGGGGAGCTGTTTTTT. Its translation: CAIGDSGGEFGELFF.

This clonotype was seen ten or more times. This rearrangement joins TRBV12-3 or TRBV12-4 to TRBJ1-5; TRBD1 aligns across 7 bases. This CDR3 region has 14 residues. V was pared by 5 bases and J by 6 bases, with 7 bases of the junction left unmatched. CDR3 residues: CASSLRQGSQPQHF. CDR3 in DNA: TGTGCCAGCAGTCTCCGACAGGGTTCTCAGCCCCAGCATTTT.